The rows below give T cell receptor beta chains drawn from one sample of a study of early T cells in non-severe SARS-CoV-2 infection. TCRdb passed the 5' RACE reads through MiXCR, listing each CDR3 protein once. Of about 53,000 distinct CDR3 sequences detected, 12% appear once; the ten largest clones hold approximately 2.5%. The source was whole blood, collected at baseline. The source of these receptors is an adult who was a healthcare worker with PCR-confirmed SARS-CoV-2 infection or an uninfected control (not recorded which). CDR3s include the opening cysteine and the closing phenylalanine or tryptophan. A D gene is named only where the DNA matches it firmly. For some rows the clone size is stated as once, few or many, or as a class when expanded; others skip it.

len | j_gene | d_gene | abundance | v_gene | CDR3aa | CDR3nt
16 | TRBJ1-3 | . | few | TRBV28 | CASSSAEGGRGNTIYF | TGTGCCAGCAGTTCCGCCGAGGGGGGACGTGGAAACACCATATATTTT
12 | TRBJ2-1 | . | few | TRBV6-5 | CASSQARYEQFF | TGTGCCAGCAGCCAAGCGAGGTATGAGCAGTTCTTC
15 | TRBJ2-2 | . | . | TRBV5-6 | CASSRSGLYTGELFF | TGTGCCAGCAGCAGATCAGGGTTGTACACCGGGGAGCTGTTTTTT
13 | TRBJ2-5 | . | few | TRBV7-2 | CASSRLAQETQYF | TGTGCCAGCAGCCGGCTAGCTCAAGAGACCCAGTACTTC
14 | TRBJ2-7 | TRBD1 | few | TRBV7-9 | CASSTGTVGYEQYF | TGTGCCAGCAGCACCGGGACAGTGGGGTACGAGCAGTACTTC
9 | TRBJ2-7 | . | many | TRBV10-2 | CASGYEQYF | TGCGCCAGCGGGTACGAGCAGTACTTC
18 | TRBJ2-2 | . | . | TRBV20-1 | CSARAPGPGGSNTGELFF | TGCAGTGCTAGGGCCCCGGGACCCGGGGGCAGTAACACCGGGGAGCTGTTTTTT
15 | TRBJ1-4 | . | many | TRBV2 | CASRTGQGRAEKLFF | TGTGCCAGCAGGACCGGGCAGGGTCGGGCTGAAAAACTGTTTTTT
15 | TRBJ2-2 | . | . | TRBV7-3 | CASSLDIGVSGELFF | TGTGCCAGCAGCTTAGACATAGGTGTGTCCGGGGAGCTGTTTTTT
17 | TRBJ2-3 | TRBD1 | few | TRBV7-2 | CASSLAQGTGSLDTQYF | TGTGCCAGCAGCTTAGCGCAGGGGACAGGGTCTCTAGATACGCAGTATTTT
15 | TRBJ2-7 | TRBD2 | . | TRBV5-1 | CATKILAGSSYEQYF | TGCGCCACCAAAATTCTAGCGGGAAGCTCCTACGAGCAGTACTTC
16 | TRBJ1-6 | . | . | TRBV5-5 | CASSREARGMGSPLHF | TGTGCCAGCAGCCGCGAAGCCAGGGGCATGGGGTCACCCCTCCACTTT
14 | TRBJ1-2 | TRBD1 | . | TRBV10-3 | CAISEGQGSEGYTF | TGTGCCATCAGTGAAGGACAGGGGAGCGAGGGCTACACCTTC
12 | TRBJ2-1 | . | . | TRBV14 | CASSLYRDEQFF | TGTGCCAGCAGCCTCTACAGGGATGAGCAGTTCTTC
11 | TRBJ2-2 | . | . | TRBV7-8 | CAIGGGGELFF | TGTGCCATCGGGGGAGGCGGGGAGCTGTTTTTT
13 | TRBJ2-1 | . | . | TRBV20-1 | CSCFSAAYNEQFF | TGCAGTTGCTTCAGTGCGGCCTACAATGAGCAGTTCTTC
12 | TRBJ2-2 | . | . | TRBV20-1 | CSARDRPGELFF | TGCAGTGCTAGAGATCGGCCCGGGGAGCTGTTTTTT
13 | TRBJ2-3 | . | few | TRBV12-3/TRBV12-4 | CASGIPGTDTQYF | TGTGCCAGCGGGATTCCGGGCACAGATACGCAGTATTTT
13 | TRBJ1-1 | . | . | TRBV14 | CASSLTLITEAFF | TGTGCCAGCAGCCTAACACTGATCACTGAAGCTTTCTTT
15 | TRBJ2-5 | TRBD1 | many | TRBV7-3 | CASSPGTGEGETQYF | TGTGCCAGCAGCCCCGGGACAGGGGAAGGAGAGACCCAGTACTTC
15 | TRBJ1-1 | . | few | TRBV3-1 | CASSPNPIQNTEAFF | TGTGCCAGCAGCCCCAACCCGATCCAGAACACTGAAGCTTTCTTT
18 | TRBJ2-4 | TRBD2 | few | TRBV7-6 | CASSLLSRLAGGKNIQYF | TGTGCCAGCAGCTTACTGTCTCGGCTAGCGGGAGGCAAAAACATTCAGTACTTC
16 | TRBJ2-7 | TRBD2 | few | TRBV3-1 | CASRALSGGSSYEQYF | TGTGCCAGCAGGGCTCTGAGCGGGGGGAGCTCCTACGAGCAGTACTTC
15 | TRBJ2-3 | . | many | TRBV20-1 | CSARVNGRLADTQYF | TGCAGTGCTAGAGTCAACGGGAGATTGGCAGATACGCAGTATTTT
18 | TRBJ2-2 | TRBD2 | . | TRBV4-3 | CASSQVGLAGTNTGELFF | TGCGCCAGCAGCCAAGTTGGACTAGCGGGAACGAACACCGGGGAGCTGTTTTTT
15 | TRBJ2-3 | . | few | TRBV20-1 | CSASGGSLSTDTQYF | TGCAGTGCCTCAGGTGGCTCTCTGAGCACAGATACGCAGTATTTT
15 | TRBJ2-7 | . | few | TRBV7-2 | CASRQNEGGAYEQYF | TGTGCCAGCAGACAAAACGAAGGGGGGGCCTACGAGCAGTACTTC
15 | TRBJ2-1 | TRBD2 | . | TRBV7-2 | CASSLDSGKYNEQFF | TGTGCCAGCAGCCTAGATAGCGGGAAGTACAATGAGCAGTTCTTC
15 | TRBJ1-5 | TRBD1 | few | TRBV2 | CASSQRQGENQPQHF | TGTGCCAGCAGTCAGAGACAGGGGGAAAATCAGCCCCAGCATTTT
12 | TRBJ2-5 | . | once | TRBV6-2/TRBV6-3 | CASSWRGESQYF | TGTGCCAGCAGTTGGCGAGGGGAGTCCCAGTACTTC
18 | TRBJ2-1 | TRBD2 | few | TRBV28 | CASSSPRANGRPYNEQFF | TGTGCCAGCAGTTCTCCTAGAGCTAACGGGAGGCCTTACAATGAGCAGTTCTTC
14 | TRBJ2-5 | . | many | TRBV12-3/TRBV12-4 | CASSLAAFLETQYF | TGTGCCAGCAGTTTGGCTGCCTTTTTAGAGACCCAGTACTTC
15 | TRBJ2-3 | . | . | TRBV4-3 | CASSHTVALTDTQYF | TGCGCCAGCAGCCATACCGTGGCCCTGACAGATACGCAGTATTTT
13 | TRBJ2-3 | . | few | TRBV9 | CASSTGISDTQYF | TGTGCCAGCAGCACTGGGATTTCCGATACGCAGTATTTT
16 | TRBJ2-7 | . | . | TRBV27 | CASSLGQHFSAYEQYF | TGTGCCAGCAGCCTGGGGCAACACTTTTCCGCCTACGAGCAGTACTTC
15 | TRBJ2-7 | . | few | TRBV5-1 | CASSPGAGSDYEQYF | TGCGCCAGCAGCCCGGGGGCAGGGTCCGACTACGAGCAGTACTTC
14 | TRBJ2-3 | . | few | TRBV11-2 | CASSLDGGLDTQYF | TGTGCCAGCAGCTTAGATGGGGGGCTTGATACGCAGTATTTT
18 | TRBJ2-1 | . | . | TRBV4-1 | CASRPSHGTGTWGNEQFF | TGCGCCAGCAGACCCTCACACGGGACCGGGACTTGGGGCAATGAGCAGTTCTTC
15 | TRBJ1-1 | . | . | TRBV18 | CASSPPPRMNTEAFF | TGTGCCAGCTCACCACCGCCCCGGATGAACACTGAAGCTTTCTTT
15 | TRBJ2-1 | . | . | TRBV2 | CASSDSSRRGNEQFF | TGTGCCAGCAGTGACTCTAGCCGGCGAGGAAATGAGCAGTTCTTC
15 | TRBJ2-1 | . | . | TRBV9 | CASSVQSGTKSEQFF | TGTGCCAGCAGCGTTCAGTCCGGGACAAAGAGTGAGCAGTTCTTC
14 | TRBJ2-5 | . | . | TRBV12-2 | CASERERCQETQYF | TGTGCCTCGGAGCGGGAGAGGTGTCAAGAGACCCAGTACTTC
13 | TRBJ2-5 | . | few | TRBV18 | CASSFTREETQYF | TGTGCCAGCTCATTCACACGAGAAGAGACCCAGTACTTC
14 | TRBJ1-5 | . | . | TRBV19 | CASSISNSNQPQHF | TGTGCCAGTAGTATCTCAAATAGCAATCAGCCCCAGCATTTT
10 | TRBJ1-2 | . | few | TRBV21-1 | CASSKGRYTF | TGTGCCAGCAGCAAAGGTCGCTACACCTTC
16 | TRBJ1-4 | TRBD1 | many | TRBV28 | CASSYRGTAKNEKLFF | TGTGCCAGCAGTTACCGAGGGACAGCGAAAAATGAAAAACTGTTTTTT
16 | TRBJ2-3 | . | few | TRBV7-2 | CASSLVFIQLSDTQYF | TGTGCCAGCAGCTTAGTTTTCATACAGCTTTCTGATACGCAGTATTTT
13 | TRBJ1-2 | . | few | TRBV20-1 | CSAHRGAPYGYTF | TGCAGTGCACATAGGGGTGCACCCTATGGCTACACCTTC
16 | TRBJ1-5 | . | few | TRBV6-2/TRBV6-3 | CASSYLYRVSNQPQHF | TGTGCCAGCAGTTACTTATACAGAGTCAGCAATCAGCCCCAGCATTTT
15 | TRBJ2-2 | . | . | TRBV15 | CATSRDLGLPGELFF | TGTGCCACCAGCAGAGATCTAGGACTTCCCGGGGAGCTGTTTTTT
11 | TRBJ2-1 | . | . | TRBV6-2/TRBV6-3 | CASSPPGEQFF | TGTGCCAGCAGTCCTCCTGGTGAGCAGTTCTTC
15 | TRBJ1-1 | . | . | TRBV12-3/TRBV12-4 | CASSALGGMNTEAFF | TGTGCCAGCAGTGCTTTAGGGGGAATGAACACTGAAGCTTTCTTT
13 | TRBJ1-3 | . | . | TRBV10-2 | CASTTASGNTIYF | TGCGCCAGCACCACGGCCTCTGGAAACACCATATATTTT
13 | TRBJ2-5 | TRBD1 | few | TRBV28 | CASSLTGLETQYF | TGTGCCAGCAGTTTGACAGGGCTAGAGACCCAGTACTTC
16 | TRBJ1-1 | . | many | TRBV18 | CASSPRPRGDNTEAFF | TGTGCCAGCTCACCACGGCCCAGGGGCGATAACACTGAAGCTTTCTTT